Listed below are T cell receptor beta chains from one sample, sequenced in a study of T cell changes during pregnancy in multiple sclerosis. Sequencing used immunoSEQ multiplex PCR; TCRdb keeps in-frame clones, though not all of them. The sample consists of about 42,000 clones, 70% to 90% of them appearing once. The sample here was CD4+ T cells from peripheral blood mononuclear cells, taken after pregnancy. The origin of the receptors is a female donor with multiple sclerosis, enrolled in a pregnancy study. Both conserved end residues are trimmed from each CDR3.

V gene	CDR3 protein
TRBV2	ASSEGGRPQETQY
TRBV5-1	ASSLAAVDSPLH
TRBV5-1	ASSPLEGGSSYEQY
TRBV15	ATAQAGRDQPQH
TRBV7-2	ASSRGTLETQY
TRBV7-6	ASSPGVGGLGKNIQY
TRBV30	AWNAWPNQPQH
TRBV28	ASSPLGDGTYGYT
TRBV11-1	ASSLPGVNEQF
TRBV19	ASSIVGGAYFQPQH
TRBV11-2	ASSLELRGGNTGELF
TRBV12-5	ASRQADTGELF
TRBV7-2	ASSLVRMTGRRF